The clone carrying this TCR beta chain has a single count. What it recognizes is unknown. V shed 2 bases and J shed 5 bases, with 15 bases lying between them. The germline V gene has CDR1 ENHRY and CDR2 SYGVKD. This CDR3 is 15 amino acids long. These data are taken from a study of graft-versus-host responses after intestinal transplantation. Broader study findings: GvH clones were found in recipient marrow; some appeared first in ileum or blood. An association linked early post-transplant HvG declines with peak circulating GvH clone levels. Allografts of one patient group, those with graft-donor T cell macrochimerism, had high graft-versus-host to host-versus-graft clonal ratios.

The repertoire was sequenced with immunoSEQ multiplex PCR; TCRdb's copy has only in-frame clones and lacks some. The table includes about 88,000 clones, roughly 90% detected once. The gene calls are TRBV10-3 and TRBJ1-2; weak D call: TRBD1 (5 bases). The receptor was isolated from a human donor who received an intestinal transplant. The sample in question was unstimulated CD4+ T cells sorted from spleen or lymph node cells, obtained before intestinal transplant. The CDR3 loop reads CAISEVGRFGYGYTF. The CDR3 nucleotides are TGTGCCATCAGTGAGGTGGGGCGTTTCGGATATGGCTACACCTTC.